This TCR beta chain stems from a study of OX40 agonist ivuxolimab in advanced cancers. The CDR3 length is 12 residues. V lost 1 base and J lost 9, with 7 bases in between. Germline V gene sequence: CDR1 LNHDA, CDR2 SQIVND (reference sequence). The table came from immunoSEQ multiplex PCR; TCRdb's copy has only in-frame clones and leaves some out. This table holds roughly 59,000 clones, over 90% found once. The TCR originated in an adult with an advanced solid tumor such as melanoma, head and neck, liver or kidney cancer. Sequences were derived from CD4+ or CD8+ T cells sorted from blood, sampled in a trial of the OX40 agonist ivuxolimab. The gene calls are TRBV19 and TRBJ1-5; unclear D gene. The CDR3 nucleotides are TGTGCCAGTAGTATAGCCGGGTCGCCCCAGCATTTT. It codes for CASSIAGSPQHF.